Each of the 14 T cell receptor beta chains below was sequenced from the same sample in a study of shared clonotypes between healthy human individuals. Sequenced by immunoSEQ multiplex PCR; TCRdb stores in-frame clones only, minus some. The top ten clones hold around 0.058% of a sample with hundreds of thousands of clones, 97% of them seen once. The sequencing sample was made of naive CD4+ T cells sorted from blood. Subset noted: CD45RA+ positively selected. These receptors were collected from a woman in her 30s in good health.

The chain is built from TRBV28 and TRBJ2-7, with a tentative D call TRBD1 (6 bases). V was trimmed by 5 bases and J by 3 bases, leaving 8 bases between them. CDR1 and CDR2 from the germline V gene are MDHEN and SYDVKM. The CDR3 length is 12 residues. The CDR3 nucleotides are TGTGCCAGCAGTCCACAGGGCTACGAGCAGTACTTC. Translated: CASSPQGYEQYF.

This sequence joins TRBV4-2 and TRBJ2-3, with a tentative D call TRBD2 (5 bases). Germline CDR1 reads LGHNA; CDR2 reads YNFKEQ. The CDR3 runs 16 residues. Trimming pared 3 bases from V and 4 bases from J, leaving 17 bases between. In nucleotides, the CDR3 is TGTGCCAGCAGCCAGCTTAGCGTGGATGGGGCAGATACGCAGTATTTT. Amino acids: CASSQLSVDGADTQYF.

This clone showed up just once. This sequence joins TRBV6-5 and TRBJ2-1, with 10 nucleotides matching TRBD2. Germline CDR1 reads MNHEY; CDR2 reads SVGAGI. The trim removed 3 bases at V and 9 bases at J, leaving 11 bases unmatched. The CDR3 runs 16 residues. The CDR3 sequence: CASSYSGLAGVSEQFF. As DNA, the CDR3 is TGTGCCAGCAGTTATTCTGGGCTAGCGGGAGTTAGTGAGCAGTTCTTC.

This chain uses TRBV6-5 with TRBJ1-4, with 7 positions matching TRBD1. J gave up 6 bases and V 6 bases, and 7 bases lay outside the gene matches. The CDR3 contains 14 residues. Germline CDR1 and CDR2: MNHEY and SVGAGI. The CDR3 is CASRATGNDEKLFF. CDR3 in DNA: TGTGCCAGCAGAGCGACAGGGAACGATGAAAAACTGTTTTTT.

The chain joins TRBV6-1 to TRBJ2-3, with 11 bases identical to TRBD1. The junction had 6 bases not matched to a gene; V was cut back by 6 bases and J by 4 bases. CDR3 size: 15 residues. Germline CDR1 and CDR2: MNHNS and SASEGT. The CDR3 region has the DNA TGTGCCAGCAGGGCCCTGGGACAGGGGGCAGATACGCAGTATTTT. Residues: CASRALGQGADTQYF.

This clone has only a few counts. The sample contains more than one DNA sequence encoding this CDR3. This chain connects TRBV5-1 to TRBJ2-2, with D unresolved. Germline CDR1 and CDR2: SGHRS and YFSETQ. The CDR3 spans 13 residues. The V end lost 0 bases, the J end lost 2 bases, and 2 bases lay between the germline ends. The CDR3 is CASSLANTGELFF. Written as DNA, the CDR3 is TGCGCCAGCAGCTTGGCAAACACCGGGGAGCTGTTTTTT.

CDR3 sequence: CASSLAALGDTQYF. For the CDR3, the DNA is TGCGCCAGCAGCTTGGCCGCCCTCGGGGATACGCAGTATTTT. The chain is built from TRBV5-1 and TRBJ2-3; D unclear. Trimming pared 0 bases from V and 6 bases from J, leaving 11 bases between. Germline V gives CDR1 SGHRS, CDR2 YFSETQ. This CDR3 spans 14 amino acids.

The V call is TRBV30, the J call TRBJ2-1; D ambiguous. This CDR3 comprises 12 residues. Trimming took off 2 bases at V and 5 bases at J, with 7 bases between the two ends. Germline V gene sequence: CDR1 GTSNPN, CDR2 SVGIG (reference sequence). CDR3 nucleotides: TGTGCCTGGAGTCCCCCGGACAATGAGCAGTTCTTC. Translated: CAWSPPDNEQFF.

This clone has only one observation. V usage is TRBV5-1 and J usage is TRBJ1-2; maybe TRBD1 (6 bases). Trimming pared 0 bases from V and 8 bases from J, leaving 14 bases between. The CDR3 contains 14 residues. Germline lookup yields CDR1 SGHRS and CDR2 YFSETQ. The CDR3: CASSLVLQGGGYTF. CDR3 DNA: TGCGCCAGCAGCTTGGTGTTACAGGGTGGCGGCTACACCTTC.

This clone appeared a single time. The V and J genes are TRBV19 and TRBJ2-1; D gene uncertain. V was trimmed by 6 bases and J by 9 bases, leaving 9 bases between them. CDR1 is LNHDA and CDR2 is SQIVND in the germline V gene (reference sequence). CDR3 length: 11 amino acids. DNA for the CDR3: TGTGCCAGTAGGAGAGTTGGTGAGCAGTTCTTC. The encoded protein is CASRRVGEQFF.

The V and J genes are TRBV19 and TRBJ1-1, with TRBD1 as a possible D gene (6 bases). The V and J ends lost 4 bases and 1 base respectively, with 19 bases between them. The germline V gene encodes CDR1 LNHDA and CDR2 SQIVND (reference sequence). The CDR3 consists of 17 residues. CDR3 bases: TGTGCCAGTAGTAATATAGCCCTAGGGGGACAGAACACTGAAGCTTTCTTT. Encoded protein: CASSNIALGGQNTEAFF.

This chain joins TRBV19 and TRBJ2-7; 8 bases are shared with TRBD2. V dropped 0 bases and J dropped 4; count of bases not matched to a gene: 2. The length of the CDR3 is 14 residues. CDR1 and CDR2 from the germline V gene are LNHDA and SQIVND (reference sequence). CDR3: CASSIDGTSYEQYF. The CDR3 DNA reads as TGTGCCAGTAGTATAGATGGGACTAGTTACGAGCAGTACTTC.

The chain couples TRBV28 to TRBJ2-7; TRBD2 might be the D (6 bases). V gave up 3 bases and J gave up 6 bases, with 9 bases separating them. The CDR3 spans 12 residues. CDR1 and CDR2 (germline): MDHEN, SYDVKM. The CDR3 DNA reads TGTGCCAGCAGTTTGGGGGGACGCGAGCAGTACTTC. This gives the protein CASSLGGREQYF.

The CDR3 DNA reads as TGCGCCAGCAGCCTGACCGGACTAGGGTTCCGGGAGCAGTTCTTC. Its translation is CASSLTGLGFREQFF. The chain links TRBV5-1 to TRBJ2-1; 7 bases are shared with TRBD2. The CDR3 runs to 15 residues. Losses at the gene ends were 4 bases for V and 10 bases for J; bases not matched to a gene: 14. Germline CDR1 reads SGHRS; CDR2 reads YFSETQ.